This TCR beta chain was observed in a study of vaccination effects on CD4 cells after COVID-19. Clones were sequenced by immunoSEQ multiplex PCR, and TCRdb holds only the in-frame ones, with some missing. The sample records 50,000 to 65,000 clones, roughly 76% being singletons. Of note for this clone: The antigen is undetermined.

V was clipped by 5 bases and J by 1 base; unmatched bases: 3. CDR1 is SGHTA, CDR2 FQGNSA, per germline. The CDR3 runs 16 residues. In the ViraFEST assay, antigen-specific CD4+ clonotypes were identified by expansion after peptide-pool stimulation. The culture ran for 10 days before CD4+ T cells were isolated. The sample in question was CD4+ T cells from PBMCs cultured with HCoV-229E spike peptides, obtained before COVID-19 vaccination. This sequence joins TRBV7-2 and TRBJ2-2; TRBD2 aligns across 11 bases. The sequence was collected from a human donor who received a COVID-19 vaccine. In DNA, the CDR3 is TGTGCCAGCAGCGTTGGACTAGCGGGGAACACCGGGGAGCTGTTTTTT. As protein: CASSVGLAGNTGELFF. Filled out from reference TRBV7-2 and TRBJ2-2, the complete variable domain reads GAGVSQSPSNKVTEKGKDVELRCDPISGHTALYWYRQSLGQGLEFLIYFQGNSAPDKSGLPSDRFSAERTGGSVSTLTIQRTQQEDSAVYLCASSVGLAGNTGELFFGEGSRLTVL.